The T cell receptor (beta chain) under discussion was sequenced for a study of T cells in Graves' hyperthyroidism and ophthalmopathy. Study-wide findings and caveats: The majority of expanded thyroid clonotypes above 0.001 also appeared in blood. Separation of ophthalmopathy from stable hyperthyroidism was achieved by a 13 V-J model.

Germline CDR1 is LNHDA and CDR2 is SQIVND (reference sequence). The CDR3 covers 13 residues. V lost 4 bases and J 10 bases, leaving 14 bases between the germline ends. Amplified TCR beta CDR3 regions came from RNA transcripts. First-round RT-PCR of the TCR CDR3 relied on the HTBI primer set. TCRdb used MiXCR to reprocess the multiplex PCR reads, holding one entry per CDR3 protein. The sample records approximately 400,000 distinct CDR3 sequences, more than 14% being singletons. This clonotype turned up a few times. No antigen is known for it. Each ophthalmopathy patient scored at least 3 on the Clinical Activity Score and at least 4 on NOSPECS grade, with duration under 3 months. The diagnoses drew upon clinical symptoms, serum thyroxine and TRAb, thyroid ultrasound and orbital computed tomography.

The rearrangement joins TRBV19 to TRBJ1-5, with D unclear. The TCR was taken from a woman in her 30s with Graves' ophthalmopathy. The source material was blood. CDR3 in amino acids: CASSNVNGEPQHF. The DNA of the CDR3 is TGTGCCAGTAGTAATGTCAATGGGGAACCCCAGCATTTT.